What follows are 24 T cell receptor beta chains derived from one specimen sequenced in a study of blood T cell repertoires in COVID-19. This table comes from immunoSEQ multiplex PCR, and its TCRdb copy is limited to in-frame clones, with some not included. The repertoire holds a few hundred thousand clones, with over 75% as singletons. Material for sequencing was peripheral blood. These receptors all stem from a woman aged 50 to 65 with acute or convalescent COVID-19.

V gene TRBV10-3 combines with J gene TRBJ1-1; a weak D match, TRBD1 (6 bases). CDR1 is ENHRY and CDR2 is SYGVKD in the germline V gene. The CDR3 is 16 residues long. Trimming shortened V by 5 bases and J by 2 bases, and 18 bases separated the two germline ends. As DNA, the CDR3 is TGTGCCATCAGTAGAACCGGGACGGACAGTAACACTGAAGCTTTCTTT. Translation gives CAISRTGTDSNTEAFF.

The count of this clone is one. V is TRBV10-3 and J is TRBJ2-3; the D gene is possibly TRBD1 (5 bases). Deletions cut 8 bases from V and 5 bases from J, with 17 bases between. This CDR3 spans 14 amino acids. Germline CDR1 reads ENHRY; CDR2 reads SYGVKD. CDR3 region: CAICDPQGRDTQYF. In nucleotides, the CDR3 is TGTGCCATCTGCGACCCCCAGGGTCGAGATACGCAGTATTTT.

This clone was recorded only once. The chain is built from TRBV27 and TRBJ2-5, with TRBD1 matching 12 bases. The CDR3 extends over 16 amino acids. Losses at the gene ends were 3 bases for V and 4 bases for J; bases not matched to a gene: 6. CDR1 MNHEY and CDR2 SMNVEV come from the germline V gene (reference sequence). CDR3 DNA: TGTGCCAGCAGTTTTTCACGGGACAGGGGGCGAGAGACCCAGTACTTC. Translated: CASSFSRDRGRETQYF.

In DNA, the CDR3 is TGTGCCAGCAGCCAGGCAAACGCAGGGGAGAGAGGCTACGAGCAGTACTTC. Translation gives CASSQANAGERGYEQYF. This chain links TRBV4-2 with TRBJ2-7; D perhaps matches TRBD1 (6 bases). This CDR3 has 17 amino acids. Germline CDR1 reads LGHNA; CDR2 reads YNFKEQ. V dropped 3 bases and J dropped 3 bases, with 21 bases sitting between them.

This sequence joins TRBV6-5 and TRBJ2-7; 12 bases are shared with TRBD2. The CDR3 runs 14 residues. V dropped 6 bases and J dropped 3; count of bases not matched to a gene: 3. CDR1 and CDR2 from the germline V gene are MNHEY and SVGAGI. The CDR3, as DNA: TGTGCCAGCAGCGAGACTAGCGGGAGCTACGAGCAGTACTTC. Residues: CASSETSGSYEQYF.

This clone appeared a few times. The chain combines TRBV7-9 with TRBJ1-2; D is ambiguous. Germline lookup yields CDR1 SEHNR and CDR2 FQNEAQ (reference sequence). The CDR3 spans 12 residues. Trimming cost V 6 bases and J 8 bases, with 13 bases left between them. CDR3 nucleotide sequence: TGTGCCAGCAGGAGGGAAGGACGCGGCTACACCTTC. This translates into CASRREGRGYTF.

The chain links TRBV6-1 to TRBJ1-4; 8 bases fit TRBD1. Germline values: CDR1 MNHNS, CDR2 SASEGT. The CDR3 contains 15 residues. The junction had 5 bases not matched to a gene; V was cut back by 4 bases and J by 4 bases. CDR3 nucleotides: TGTGCCAGCAGTGGACAGGGGCGGGTTAATGAAAAACTGTTTTTT. Translation: CASSGQGRVNEKLFF.

This chain uses TRBV4-3 with TRBJ1-5; 7 positions match TRBD1. The germline V gene encodes CDR1 LGHNA and CDR2 YSLEER. This CDR3 contains 14 residues. The trim removed 4 bases at V and 7 bases at J, leaving 7 bases unmatched. This CDR3 reads CASSRGQRSQPQHF. CDR3 nucleotide sequence: TGCGCCAGCAGCCGGGGACAGCGATCACAGCCCCAGCATTTT.

This rearrangement joins TRBV4-2 to TRBJ2-1; TRBD2 matches 8 bases. The germline V gene has CDR1 LGHNA and CDR2 YNFKEQ. This CDR3 is built from 19 residues. J gave up 8 bases and V 0 bases, and 18 bases lay outside the gene matches. The CDR3 region is CASSQDRTSLPGKGHEQFF. The CDR3 DNA sequence: TGTGCCAGCAGCCAAGACAGGACTAGCCTCCCTGGAAAGGGTCATGAGCAGTTCTTC.

The chain couples TRBV24-1 to TRBJ1-5, with D unclear. V lost 1 base, J lost 6 bases, and 6 bases lay in between. Germline CDR1 reads KGHDR; CDR2 reads SFDVKD. The CDR3 is 13 residues long. CDR3 in amino acids: CATSDLTSQPQHF. Written as DNA, the CDR3 is TGTGCCACCAGTGATTTAACGAGTCAGCCCCAGCATTTT.

The J gene is TRBJ2-6, the V gene TRBV9; D call uncertain. The CDR3 is made up of 15 amino acids. Trimming cost V 2 bases and J 0 bases, with 6 bases left between them. Germline V gene data show CDR1 as SGDLS and CDR2 as YYNGEE. CDR3 region: CASSVSGSGANVLTF. CDR3 in DNA: TGTGCCAGCAGCGTTAGTGGCTCTGGGGCCAACGTCCTGACTTTC.

V gene TRBV30 combines with J gene TRBJ1-1; 7 positions agree with TRBD1. Trimming cost V 8 bases and J 1 base; bases outside gene matches: 7. From germline, CDR1 is GTSNPN and CDR2 SVGIG (reference sequence). This CDR3 spans 13 amino acids. The CDR3 DNA sequence: TGTGCCACCACGGGACAGCCGAACACTGAAGCTTTCTTT. It translates to CATTGQPNTEAFF.

The chain links TRBV24-1 to TRBJ2-5; 7 nucleotides line up with TRBD2. CDR1 is KGHDR and CDR2 is SFDVKD in the germline V gene. This CDR3 spans 16 amino acids. The J segment lost 4 bases and the V segment lost 3 bases, leaving 10 bases of the junction unmatched. For the CDR3, the DNA is TGTGCCACCAGTGATCCCCAAGGGAGGGGAGGAGAGACCCAGTACTTC. Its translation is CATSDPQGRGGETQYF.

V and J are TRBV28 and TRBJ1-6; D is ambiguous. Germline V gene sequence: CDR1 MDHEN, CDR2 SYDVKM. V was trimmed by 8 bases and J by 5 bases, leaving 16 bases between them. The CDR3 spans 15 residues. For the CDR3, the DNA is TGTGCCAGCGGATCTTGGAGTAAGCATAATTCACCCCTCCACTTT. This translates into CASGSWSKHNSPLHF.

This clone was found once. The rearrangement links TRBV9 to TRBJ1-6; tentative D call: TRBD1 (5 bases). The V and J ends lost 2 bases and 13 bases respectively, with 16 bases between them. From germline, CDR1 is SGDLS and CDR2 YYNGEE. The CDR3 runs to 14 residues. The CDR3 loop is CASSVASSDSPLHF. The CDR3 DNA follows: TGTGCCAGCAGCGTGGCCTCATCCGACAGTCCCCTCCACTTT. Drawing the rest from reference TRBV9 and TRBJ1-6, the complete variable domain is DSGVTQTPKHLITATGQRVTLRCSPRSGDLSVYWYQQSLDQGLQFLIQYYNGEERAKGNILERFSAQQFPDLHSELNLSSLELGDSALYFCASSVASSDSPLHFGNGTRLTVT.

J is TRBJ2-7 and V is TRBV28; D is unclear. Germline V gene sequence: CDR1 MDHEN, CDR2 SYDVKM. V shed 1 base and J shed 7 bases, with 17 bases lying between them. The CDR3 loop spans 15 amino acids. The CDR3 DNA follows: TGTGCCAGCAGTTTATCAGGTGTGGTGGTACGGGAGCAGTACTTC. It encodes CASSLSGVVVREQYF.

The chain couples TRBV7-9 to TRBJ2-1, with TRBD1 identical over 7 bases. The germline V gene encodes CDR1 SEHNR and CDR2 FQNEAQ (reference sequence). This CDR3 has 15 amino acids. The ends lost 5 bases at V and 7 bases at J; junction bases unmatched: 11. The CDR3 DNA follows: TGTGCCAGCAGCCGAGACAGGGCTAAGCCTAATGAGCAGTTCTTC. It codes for CASSRDRAKPNEQFF.

The chain couples TRBV28 to TRBJ2-2, with a possible D match to TRBD2 (5 bases). The V end lost 6 bases, the J end lost 5 bases, and 22 bases lay between the germline ends. CDR1 MDHEN and CDR2 SYDVKM come from the germline V gene. CDR3 length: 17 residues. CDR3 bases: TGTGCCAGCAGCCAAGGACTCTCCGTGGCTAAGACCGGGGAGCTGTTTTTT. It encodes CASSQGLSVAKTGELFF.

This chain connects TRBV28 to TRBJ2-5, with 7 bases that match TRBD1. Losses at the gene ends were 0 bases for V and 2 bases for J; bases not matched to a gene: 3. Germline-derived CDR1 and CDR2 are MDHEN and SYDVKM. The CDR3 has 15 amino acids. The CDR3 DNA follows: TGTGCCAGCAGTTTATGGGCAGGGGGTCAAGAGACCCAGTACTTC. Encoded protein: CASSLWAGGQETQYF.

This chain joins TRBV9 and TRBJ2-3, with 8 positions matching TRBD1. This CDR3 has 13 amino acids. Germline loops: CDR1 SGDLS, CDR2 YYNGEE. Losses at the gene ends were 5 bases for V and 4 bases for J; bases not matched to a gene: 3. As DNA, the CDR3 is TGTGCCAGCAGGGGACAGGTTTCAGATACGCAGTATTTT. This encodes CASRGQVSDTQYF. Together with reference TRBV9 and TRBJ2-3, the CDR3 gives the full variable domain: DSGVTQTPKHLITATGQRVTLRCSPRSGDLSVYWYQQSLDQGLQFLIQYYNGEERAKGNILERFSAQQFPDLHSELNLSSLELGDSALYFCASRGQVSDTQYFGPGTRLTVL.

In its sample, this clone was seen once. J is TRBJ2-3 and V is TRBV30; TRBD2 matches 14 bases. With V trimmed by 3 bases and J by 2 bases, 4 bases remained unmatched. The CDR3 consists of 16 residues. Per germline, CDR1 GTSNPN and CDR2 SVGIG (reference sequence). The CDR3 region is CAWRRTSGRNTDTQYF. As DNA, the CDR3 is TGTGCCTGGAGAAGGACTAGCGGGAGGAACACAGATACGCAGTATTTT. Based on the CDR3 plus reference TRBV30 and TRBJ2-3, the full variable domain is SQTIHQWPATLVQPVGSPLSLECTVEGTSNPNLYWYRQAAGRGLQLLFYSVGIGQISSEVPQNLSASRPQDRQFILSSKKLLLSDSGFYLCAWRRTSGRNTDTQYFGPGTRLTVL.

This chain connects TRBV2 to TRBJ2-1, with D maybe TRBD1 (6 bases). Germline CDR1 is SNHLY and CDR2 is FYNNEI. The length of the CDR3 is 14 residues. Trimming took 7 bases from V and 6 from J, leaving 16 bases between them. CDR3 residues: CASKTGLSGNEQFF. As DNA, the CDR3 is TGTGCCAGCAAGACAGGACTGTCGGGCAATGAGCAGTTCTTC. The full variable domain, rest sourced from reference TRBV2 and TRBJ2-1, is EPEVTQTPSHQVTQMGQEVILRCVPISNHLYFYWYRQILGQKVEFLVSFYNNEISEKSEIFDDQFSVERPDGSNFTLKIRSTKLEDSAMYFCASKTGLSGNEQFFGPGTRLTVL.

The genes are TRBV5-1 and TRBJ2-7, with TRBD1 matching 8 bases. This CDR3 spans 17 amino acids. The germline gives CDR1 SGHRS, CDR2 YFSETQ. The junction had 13 bases not matched to a gene; V was cut back by 0 bases and J by 5 bases. CDR3 protein: CASSLGLPGGARDEQYF. The CDR3 nucleotides read TGCGCCAGCAGCTTGGGACTCCCAGGGGGCGCGAGGGACGAGCAGTACTTC.

This clone came up once. The chain links TRBV18 to TRBJ1-3; TRBD1 matches 8 bases. The CDR3 length is 13 residues. V was pared by 2 bases and J by 8 bases, with 2 bases of the junction left unmatched. CDR1 is KGHSH, CDR2 LQKENI, per germline. Written as DNA, the CDR3 is TGTGCCAGCTCACCAGACAGGGGCGACACCATATATTTT. Translation: CASSPDRGDTIYF.